This TCR beta chain came from a study of cytomegalovirus exposure and HLA in healthy donors. The primer mix had 60 Vbeta and 13 Jbeta primers. The assay was immunoSEQ multiplex PCR, and TCRdb's table has in-frame clones only and misses some. The sample consists of 230,000 or so clones, around 90% of them appearing once. Germline CDR1 is SGHKS and CDR2 is YYEKEE (reference sequence). The CDR3 totals 15 residues. With 5 bases removed from V and 0 bases from J, the gap between germline ends came to 14 bases. This chain links TRBV5-5 with TRBJ1-1; the D gene is possibly TRBD1 (6 bases). Sequencing input: PBMCs. The TCR sequence derives from a girl under 10 years old in good health and CMV-seronegative. The CDR3: CASRPTGHLNTEAFF. CDR3 nucleotide sequence: TGTGCCAGCAGACCAACGGGACACCTGAACACTGAAGCTTTCTTT.